The clone carrying this T cell receptor beta chain was seen repeatedly, ten times or more. The V segment lost 0 bases and the J segment 5 bases; nucleotides outside the gene matches: 7. CDR1 is SQVTM and CDR2 is ANQGSEA in the germline V gene. The CDR3 sequence is 15 residues long. In building TCR beta libraries, iRepertoire HTBI primers were used together with Arm-PCR of CDR3 regions. TCRdb recomputed calls from the multiplex PCR reads with MiXCR, one row per CDR3 protein. Of 600,000 to 650,000 distinct CDR3 sequences listed, roughly 16% were seen once; the top ten hold around a sixth. The sample belongs to a study of regulatory T cells in long-lasting Graves disease. Regarding time point: newly diagnosed GD, antithyroid drugs for less than 3 months. Scientists built the TCR library using RNA that was extracted from PBMCs. Another study also made use of these data, one on T cells in Graves' hyperthyroidism and ophthalmopathy.

This sample comprised peripheral blood mononuclear cells (PBMCs), obtained at new diagnosis, from a patient treated with antithyroid drugs. The TCR originated in a woman in her 30s with Graves disease. The J gene is TRBJ2-3, the V gene TRBV29-1; 8 bases align to TRBD1. The DNA for the CDR3 is TGCAGCGTTGAAGATCATGGACAGGGCAAAGATACGCAGTATTTT. It encodes CSVEDHGQGKDTQYF.